This T cell receptor (beta chain) was profiled in a study of CD8+CD57+ T cells in acquired aplastic anemia. CDR3 and TCR beta VDJ profiling relied on genomic DNA as the template. TCRdb ran MiXCR on the reads and lists one entry per CDR3 protein. The sample contains 450,000 to 550,000 distinct CDR3 sequences, approximately 32% of which appear only once. Sequencing involved patients with CD8+CD57+ cell expansion previously shown by flow cytometry. Germline V CDR1 and CDR2: SQVTM, ANQGSEA. V dropped 4 bases and J dropped 3; count of bases not matched to a gene: 6. The CDR3 loop spans 13 amino acids. The sample holds one count of this clonotype.

The chain carries TRBV29-1 and TRBJ2-7, with TRBD1 matching 7 bases. Sequences were obtained from sorted CD4+, CD8+, or CD8+CD57+ T cells (not recorded which) from PBMCs. This TCR was recovered from a human donor with aplastic anemia. Here the CDR3 reads CSVGEGQYYEQYF. In nucleotides, the CDR3 is TGCAGCGTTGGTGAGGGACAGTACTACGAGCAGTACTTC.